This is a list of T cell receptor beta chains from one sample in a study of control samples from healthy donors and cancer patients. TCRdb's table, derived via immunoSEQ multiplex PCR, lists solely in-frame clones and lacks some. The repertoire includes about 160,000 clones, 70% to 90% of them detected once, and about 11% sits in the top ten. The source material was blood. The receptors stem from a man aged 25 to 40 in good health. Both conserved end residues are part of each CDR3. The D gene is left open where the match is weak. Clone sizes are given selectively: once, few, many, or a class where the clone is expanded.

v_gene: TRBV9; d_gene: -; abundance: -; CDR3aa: CASSVTRSGEQYF
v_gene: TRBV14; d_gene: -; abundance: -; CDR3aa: CASSQGRWGTGYEQYF
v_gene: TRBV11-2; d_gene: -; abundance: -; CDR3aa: CASSLGLPELDTQYF
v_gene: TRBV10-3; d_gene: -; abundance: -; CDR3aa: CAISEVAALRYEQYF
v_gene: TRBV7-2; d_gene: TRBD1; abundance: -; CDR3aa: CASSPSTGNNQPQHF
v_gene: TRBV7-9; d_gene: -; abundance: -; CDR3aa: CASSPSVLHTIYF
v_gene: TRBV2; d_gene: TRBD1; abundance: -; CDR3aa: CASSARTGDEQYF
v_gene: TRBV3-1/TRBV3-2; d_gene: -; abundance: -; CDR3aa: CASSQRRGGSYNEQFF
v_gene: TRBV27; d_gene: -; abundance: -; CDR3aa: CASSFQGRNTEAFF
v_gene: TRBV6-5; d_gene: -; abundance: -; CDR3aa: CASSLYLSTDTQYF
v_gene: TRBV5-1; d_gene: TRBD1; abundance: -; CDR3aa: CASSRGQGAEEQYF
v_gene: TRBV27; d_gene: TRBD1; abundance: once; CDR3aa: CASSSWDRGYNEQFF
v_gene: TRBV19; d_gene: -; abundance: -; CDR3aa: CASSIAGGVETEAFF
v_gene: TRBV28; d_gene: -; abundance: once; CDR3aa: CASRTVGRGRAANEKLFF
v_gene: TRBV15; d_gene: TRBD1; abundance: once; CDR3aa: CATSPLPGRGSTEAFF
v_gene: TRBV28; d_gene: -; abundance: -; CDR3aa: CASSFEGRDYGYTF
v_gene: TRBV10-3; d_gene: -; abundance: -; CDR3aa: CAIRPDSQETQYF
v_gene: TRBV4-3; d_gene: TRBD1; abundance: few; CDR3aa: CASSQVGQGSIGKLFF
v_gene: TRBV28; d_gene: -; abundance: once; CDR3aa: CASSFGIRGYEQYF
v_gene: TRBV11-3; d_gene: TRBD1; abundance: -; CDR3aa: CASSQGGAEEPQHF
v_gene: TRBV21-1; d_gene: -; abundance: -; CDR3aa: CANRMGPGQYHEQYF
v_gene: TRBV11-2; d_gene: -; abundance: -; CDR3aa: CASSSYRDKNTEAFF
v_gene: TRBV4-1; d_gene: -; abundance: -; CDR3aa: CASSDRELQVEGENKDTQYF
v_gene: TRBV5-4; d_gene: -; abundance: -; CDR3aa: CASSPSGKCQYF
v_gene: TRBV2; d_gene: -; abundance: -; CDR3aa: CASSPRAGGLGTEAFF
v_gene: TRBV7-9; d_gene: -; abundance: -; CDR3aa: CASSLDLSGGGYTF
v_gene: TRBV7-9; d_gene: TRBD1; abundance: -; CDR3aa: CASNRGDSPLHF
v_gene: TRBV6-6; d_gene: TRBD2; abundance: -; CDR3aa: CASSRLAVLKETQYF
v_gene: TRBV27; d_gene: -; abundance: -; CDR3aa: CASTPSGPLNQPQHF
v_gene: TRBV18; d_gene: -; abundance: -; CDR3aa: CASSLQGRASSGANVLTF
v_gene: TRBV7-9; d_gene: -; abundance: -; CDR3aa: CASSLGLFGLFF
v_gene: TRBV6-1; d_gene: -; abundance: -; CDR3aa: CASSEVYTEAFF
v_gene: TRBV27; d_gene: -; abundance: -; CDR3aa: CASSSQGLNSPLHF
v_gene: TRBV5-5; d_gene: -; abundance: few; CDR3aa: CASSLGGDGNQPQHF
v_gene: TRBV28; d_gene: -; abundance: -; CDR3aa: CASSLNTQNTEAFF
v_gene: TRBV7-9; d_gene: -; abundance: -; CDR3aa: CASSVSNNEQFF
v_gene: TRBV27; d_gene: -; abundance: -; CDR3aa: CASSHRGIDNQPQHF
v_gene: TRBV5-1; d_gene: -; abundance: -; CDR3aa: CASSLFGENTEAFF
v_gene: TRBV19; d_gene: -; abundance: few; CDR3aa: CASSIGVNEQFF
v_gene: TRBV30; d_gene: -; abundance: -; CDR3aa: CAWAGHPTGELFF
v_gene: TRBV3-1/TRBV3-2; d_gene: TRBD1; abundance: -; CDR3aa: CASSFDRVNTEAFF
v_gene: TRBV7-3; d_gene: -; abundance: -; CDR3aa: CASSPKTGHGYTF
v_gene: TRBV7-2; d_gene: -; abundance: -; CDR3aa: CASSLGPSSYEQYF
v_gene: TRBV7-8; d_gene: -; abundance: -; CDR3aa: CASSLAALRGYTF
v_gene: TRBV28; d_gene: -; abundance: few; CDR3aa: CASSPALSQGNTEAFF
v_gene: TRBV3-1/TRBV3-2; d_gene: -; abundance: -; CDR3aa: CASSPRGGGNEKLFF
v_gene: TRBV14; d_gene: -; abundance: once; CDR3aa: CASSQGPGRNTEAFF